Listed here are 24 T cell receptor beta chains from one sample, sequenced in a study of regulatory T cells in long-lasting Graves disease. The time point: newly diagnosed GD, antithyroid drugs for less than 3 months. Construction of the TCR library relied on RNA isolated from PBMCs. Sequencing libraries for TCR beta were prepared with iRepertoire HTBI primers and Arm-PCR of CDR3 regions. TCRdb recomputed calls from the multiplex PCR reads with MiXCR, one row per CDR3 protein. The table records roughly 250,000 distinct CDR3 sequences, more than 15% of them present only once. The sample also formed part of further work on T cells in Graves' hyperthyroidism and ophthalmopathy.

The sample in question was peripheral blood mononuclear cells (PBMCs), obtained at new diagnosis, from a patient treated with antithyroid drugs. The source of these receptors is a woman in her 30s with Graves disease.

This clonotype came up many times. This chain connects TRBV12-3 or TRBV12-4 to TRBJ1-2, with 11 bases that match TRBD1. Germline trimming cut 6 bases from V and 7 bases from J; bases unmatched to any gene: 7. The CDR3 covers 14 residues. The CDR3 coding sequence is TGTGCCAGCAGGCCGGACAGGGGGCTAAGTGGCTACACCTTC. Translated: CASRPDRGLSGYTF.

This clonotype was detected ten times or more. V is TRBV4-1 and J is TRBJ1-2; D remains ambiguous. This CDR3 comprises 16 residues. Trimming cost V 3 bases and J 7 bases, with 21 bases left between them. Per germline, CDR1 MGHRA and CDR2 YSYEKL. CDR3 coding DNA: TGCGCCAGCAGCCAGCAAGATCGAAACATAGACCGTGGCTACACCTTC. Its protein is CASSQQDRNIDRGYTF.

The rearrangement joins TRBV29-1 to TRBJ1-3, with 8 bases lining up with TRBD1. V shed 6 bases and J 3 bases; nucleotides not matched to a gene: 7. The CDR3 extends over 14 amino acids. Germline V lookup: CDR1 SQVTM, CDR2 ANQGSEA. DNA for the CDR3: TGCAGCGTAGGGACAGGAGCAGGTGGAAACACCATATATTTT. It translates to CSVGTGAGGNTIYF.

This clonotype was counted ten times or more. The rearrangement links TRBV4-2 to TRBJ2-7; D is uncertain. Germline V gene sequence: CDR1 LGHNA, CDR2 YNFKEQ. V lost 1 base and J lost 2, with 15 bases in between. CDR3 length: 16 amino acids. CDR3 bases: TGTGCCAGCAGCCAAGGACGGATTCCAGCAACCTACGAGCAGTACTTC. Protein product: CASSQGRIPATYEQYF.

To note about this clonotype: A far larger clone is one nucleotide away, so this likely arose from a read error. In DNA form, the CDR3 reads TGCGCCAGCAGGTTGACCGGGGTGAACACTGAAGCTCTCTTT. It encodes CASRLTGVNTEALF. This chain links TRBV5-1 with TRBJ2-3, with a possible D match to TRBD2 (5 bases). Germline V gene data show CDR1 as SGHRS and CDR2 as YFSETQ. This CDR3 has 14 residues.

V gene TRBV11-2 combines with J gene TRBJ2-1; D unresolved. The CDR3 extends over 12 amino acids. From germline, CDR1 is SGHAT and CDR2 FQNNGV. Trimming shortened V by 10 bases and J by 6 bases, and 13 bases separated the two germline ends. CDR3 in DNA: TGTGCCAACAGTCCTGGACCCAATGAGCAGTTCTTC. Translated: CANSPGPNEQFF.

This clonotype was counted many times. This chain joins TRBV5-1 and TRBJ1-1; tentative D call: TRBD1 (6 bases). CDR3 length equals 14 residues. Looked up from germline, CDR1 is SGHRS and CDR2 is YFSETQ. Between the trimmed V and J ends, which lost 2 bases and 1 base, there was a span of 9 bases. The CDR3 region is CASSFAGENTEAFF. Written as DNA, the CDR3 is TGCGCCAGCAGCTTTGCAGGGGAGAACACTGAAGCTTTCTTT.

In this sample, this clonotype turned up many times. The V call is TRBV20-1, the J call TRBJ2-2; D unresolved. Germline assignment: CDR1 DFQATT and CDR2 SNEGSKA (reference sequence). Deletions cut 3 bases from V and 0 bases from J, with 23 bases between. The CDR3 has 19 amino acids. The CDR3 DNA reads as TGCAGTGCTAGCCCCCCGGGCCTTGGCGTCCTAACGAACACCGGGGAGCTGTTTTTT. Translating gives CSASPPGLGVLTNTGELFF.

In its sample, this clonotype was seen many times. The chain employs TRBV6-2 or TRBV6-3 and TRBJ2-3; D unresolved. The V end lost 2 bases, the J end lost 0 bases, and 12 bases lay between the germline ends. The germline gives CDR1 MNHEY, CDR2 SVGEGT. CDR3 length equals 16 residues. Here the CDR3 reads CASSYLWSLSTDTQYF. In nucleotides, the CDR3 is TGTGCCAGCAGTTACCTATGGTCCTTGAGCACAGATACGCAGTATTTT.

A word on this clonotype: A read error is the likely source, as a far larger clone sits one nucleotide away. The V call is TRBV2, the J call TRBJ2-5, with TRBD2 as a possible D gene (7 bases). In germline, CDR1 is SNHLY, CDR2 FYNNEI. CDR3 size: 18 residues. Between the trimmed V and J ends, which lost 1 base and 11 bases, there was a span of 29 bases. The chain's CDR3 is CASSEGLGRGARSDEQYF. For the CDR3, the DNA is TGTGCCAGCAGTGAAGGGTTGGGTCGGGGGGCCCGTTCCGATGAGCAGTACTTC.

This clonotype showed up many times. V usage is TRBV11-2 and J usage is TRBJ2-3; the D gene is possibly TRBD1 (5 bases). Germline lookup yields CDR1 SGHAT and CDR2 FQNNGV. The V end was cut by 5 bases, the J end by 2 bases, with 20 bases between. The CDR3 is 17 amino acids. CDR3 in amino acids: CASSHPRVGTYTDTQYF. CDR3 DNA: TGTGCCAGCAGCCACCCCAGGGTCGGTACCTACACAGATACGCAGTATTTT.

This clonotype occurred a few times. The J gene is TRBJ1-3, the V gene TRBV7-2; no reliable D call. The CDR3 is 14 amino acids. The V gene lost 3 bases and the J gene lost 6 bases, with 12 bases spanning the gap. CDR1 is SGHTA and CDR2 is FQGNSA in the germline V gene. Here the CDR3 DNA reads TGTGCCAGCAGCTTCCGGGCAAGTGAAAACACCATATATTTT. It yields the protein CASSFRASENTIYF.

This clonotype has ten or more counts. The rearrangement links TRBV5-4 to TRBJ2-5; a possible D gene is TRBD1 (5 bases). CDR3 length: 15 residues. The ends were cut back, 0 bases at V and 4 bases at J, with 13 bases in the middle. Per germline, CDR1 SGHNT and CDR2 YYREEE (reference sequence). The CDR3 nucleotides read TGTGCCAGCAGCTTGGTGGCGACAGCTCTAGAGACCCAGTACTTC. It translates to CASSLVATALETQYF.

This clonotype appeared many times. The chain employs TRBV10-3 and TRBJ2-3; the D is unclear. Germline CDR1 is ENHRY and CDR2 is SYGVKD. V was trimmed by 6 bases and J by 6 bases, leaving 7 bases between them. The CDR3 length is 11 residues. This CDR3 reads CAISEGDTQYF. The CDR3 nucleotides read TGTGCCATCAGCGAAGGGGATACGCAGTATTTT.

This clonotype was detected many times. The rearrangement joins TRBV3-1 to TRBJ2-1, with D possibly being TRBD1 (6 bases). CDR1 and CDR2 from the germline V gene are LGHDT and YNNKEL (reference sequence). The CDR3 extends over 15 amino acids. Trimming took 3 bases from V and 0 from J, leaving 9 bases between them. CDR3 bases: TGTGCCAGCAGCCATCAACAGGGCTCCTACAATGAGCAGTTCTTC. The encoded protein is CASSHQQGSYNEQFF.

On this clonotype itself: The junction and the germline gene differ at one end; a read error may be behind it. This chain uses TRBV2 with TRBJ2-7, with 13 bases lining up with TRBD2. Germline V gives CDR1 SNHLY, CDR2 FYNNEI. The CDR3 extends over 15 amino acids. CDR3 bases: TGTGTCAGCAGCTCGGGGACTAGCGGGGCATACGAGCAGTACTTC. Protein: CVSSSGTSGAYEQYF.

This clonotype showed up many times. The chain combines TRBV20-1 with TRBJ1-1; no clear D gene. CDR1 and CDR2 (germline): DFQATT, SNEGSKA (reference sequence). The CDR3 contains 11 residues. The ends were cut back, 0 bases at V and 7 bases at J, with 6 bases in the middle. CDR3 DNA sequence: TGCAGTGCTAGAGATGACGGTGAAGCTTTCTTT. Its translation is CSARDDGEAFF.

This clonotype appeared many times. The V call is TRBV14, the J call TRBJ1-5; D gene uncertain. The CDR3 is 13 residues long. V dropped 3 bases and J dropped 0 bases, with 3 bases sitting between them. CDR1 is SGHDN and CDR2 is FVKESK in the germline V gene. CDR3 in amino acids: CASSHNSNQPQHF. The CDR3 DNA follows: TGTGCCAGCAGCCATAATAGCAATCAGCCCCAGCATTTT.

This clonotype was observed many times. This sequence joins TRBV18 and TRBJ2-7; D possibly corresponds to TRBD2 (6 bases). Looked up from germline, CDR1 is KGHSH and CDR2 is LQKENI. CDR3 length: 11 amino acids. V was pared by 8 bases and J by 2 bases, with 7 bases between. In DNA form, the CDR3 reads TGTGCCAGCGGGACTCCCTACGAGCAGTACTTC. Protein product: CASGTPYEQYF.

This clonotype showed up many times. J is TRBJ2-2 and V is TRBV18, with D uncertain. Germline CDR1 KGHSH, CDR2 LQKENI. Deletions cut 0 bases from V and 4 bases from J, with 6 bases between. The CDR3 has 14 amino acids. The CDR3 coding sequence is TGTGCCAGCTCACCACCGGTCGGCACCGGGGAGCTGTTTTTT. It translates to CASSPPVGTGELFF.

This clonotype was detected ten times or more. This chain links TRBV18 with TRBJ2-7, with 9 bases aligning to TRBD1. The V gene's germline CDR1 is KGHSH and CDR2 LQKENI. V shed 2 bases and J 5 bases; nucleotides not matched to a gene: 4. The CDR3 runs to 14 residues. CDR3 in amino acids: CASSPGTGTNEQYF. The CDR3 bases are TGTGCCAGCTCACCAGGGACAGGGACTAACGAGCAGTACTTC.

The chain is built from TRBV7-9 and TRBJ1-1, with D possibly being TRBD1 (6 bases). Trimming stripped 10 bases from V and 0 bases from J, with 12 bases between. The CDR3 loop spans 13 amino acids. The germline V gene has CDR1 SEHNR and CDR2 FQNEAQ (reference sequence). This CDR3 reads CATDRGLNTEAFF. CDR3 bases: TGTGCCACGGACAGAGGGTTGAACACTGAAGCTTTCTTT. Drawing the rest from reference TRBV7-9 and TRBJ1-1, the complete variable domain is DTGVSQNPRHKITKRGQNVTFRCDPISEHNRLYWYRQTLGQGPEFLTYFQNEAQLEKSRLLSDRFSAERPKGSFSTLEIQRTEQGDSAMYLCATDRGLNTEAFFGQGTRLTVV.

On this clonotype: As the CDR3 is not closed by the conserved phenylalanine or tryptophan, this likely results from a read error. The chain carries TRBV12-3 or TRBV12-4 and TRBJ2-5, with D possibly matching TRBD1 (5 bases). This CDR3 contains 13 residues. V shed 2 bases and J shed 3 bases, with 7 bases lying between them. The CDR3 region has the DNA TGTGCCAGCAGTTTAAAGGGGAAAGAGACCCAGTACCTC. Residues: CASSLKGKETQYL.

This clonotype appeared a few times. The V call is TRBV27, the J call TRBJ2-1; D gene unclear. V gave up 4 bases and J gave up 3 bases, with 10 bases separating them. Per the germline V gene, CDR1 is MNHEY and CDR2 is SMNVEV (reference sequence). The CDR3 consists of 14 residues. This CDR3 reads CASSSGLHYNEQFF. The CDR3 DNA reads as TGTGCCAGCAGTTCTGGGCTCCACTACAATGAGCAGTTCTTC.